Below are 27 T cell receptor beta chains sequenced from a single sample in a study of early T cells in non-severe SARS-CoV-2 infection. Each CDR3 protein gets one entry after TCRdb re-called the 5' RACE reads with MiXCR. The sample has tens of thousands of distinct CDR3 sequences, roughly an eighth seen once. Specimen: whole blood. These TCRs come from an adult who was a healthcare worker with PCR-confirmed SARS-CoV-2 infection or an uninfected control (not recorded which).

This clonotype has at least ten counts. The V call is TRBV11-2, the J call TRBJ2-3, with D tentatively TRBD1 (5 bases). Trimming took off 3 bases at V and 4 bases at J, with 14 bases between the two ends. The germline gives CDR1 SGHAT, CDR2 FQNNGV. CDR3 length equals 15 residues. The CDR3 nucleotides read TGTGCCAGCAGCTTTATGGGGCCGGAATCAGATACGCAGTATTTT. It codes for CASSFMGPESDTQYF.

This clonotype was found many times. This chain links TRBV20-1 with TRBJ2-2; D not certain. Germline CDR1 is DFQATT and CDR2 is SNEGSKA (reference sequence). The CDR3 is made up of 13 amino acids. V lost 2 bases, J lost 3 bases, and 7 bases lay in between. The CDR3 coding sequence is TGCAGTGCTAGAAGATGGGACACCGGGGAGCTGTTTTTT. This codes for CSARRWDTGELFF.

The chain has TRBV5-1 and TRBJ2-3; the D is unclear. CDR1 is SGHRS and CDR2 is YFSETQ in the germline V gene. The CDR3 is 14 residues long. V was clipped by 4 bases and J by 2 bases, with 11 bases between them. DNA of the CDR3: TGCGCCAGCAGCGTTAGCTTCATCACAGATACGCAGTATTTT. It yields the protein CASSVSFITDTQYF.

This clonotype showed up many times. This sequence joins TRBV11-2 and TRBJ2-6, with 9 bases aligning to TRBD2. Per germline, CDR1 SGHAT and CDR2 FQNNGV. After removal of 4 bases from V and 0 bases from J, the junction contained 10 bases not matched to a gene. The CDR3 extends over 19 amino acids. The CDR3 DNA reads as TGTGCCAGCAGCTCAGCCGTAAAGCGGGGGGCCTCTGGGGCCAACGTCCTGACTTTC. Translating gives CASSSAVKRGASGANVLTF.

This clonotype was detected only a few times. The chain uses TRBV27 and TRBJ2-1; possibly TRBD1 or TRBD2 for D (5 bases each). The CDR3 extends over 18 amino acids. Germline CDR1 is MNHEY and CDR2 is SMNVEV (reference sequence). V was trimmed by 2 bases and J by 0 bases, leaving 17 bases between them. The CDR3 DNA is TGTGCCAGCAGTTTACCTCCCCGGGGCCCGAGCTCCTACAATGAGCAGTTCTTC. Protein sequence: CASSLPPRGPSSYNEQFF.

The table lists this clonotype with many counts. This chain connects TRBV3-1 to TRBJ2-1; 15 positions match TRBD2. This CDR3 is 20 amino acids long. The V gene end was trimmed by 0 bases and the J gene end by 1 base; junction bases not matched to a gene: 7. The germline V gene has CDR1 LGHDT and CDR2 YNNKEL (reference sequence). In nucleotides, the CDR3 is TGTGCCAGCAGCCAAGATCTGGGGACTAGCGGGGGGCTATCCTACAATGAGCAGTTCTTC. Translation: CASSQDLGTSGGLSYNEQFF.

This sequence joins TRBV3-1 and TRBJ2-2; D gene uncertain. V was pared by 0 bases and J by 0 bases, with 11 bases between. The CDR3 loop spans 17 amino acids. Germline values: CDR1 LGHDT, CDR2 YNNKEL (reference sequence). CDR3 residues: CASSQDRNPANTGELFF. Here the CDR3 DNA reads TGTGCCAGCAGCCAAGATCGGAACCCCGCGAACACCGGGGAGCTGTTTTTT.

This clonotype was picked up a small number of times. The chain joins TRBV20-1 to TRBJ1-3, with D possibly being TRBD1 (6 bases). In germline, CDR1 is DFQATT, CDR2 SNEGSKA (reference sequence). V lost 3 bases and J lost 1, with 10 bases in between. The CDR3 is 14 residues long. The CDR3 spells CSASPGVSGNTIYF. CDR3 coding DNA: TGCAGTGCTAGTCCAGGGGTTTCTGGAAACACCATATATTTT.

The rearrangement links TRBV29-1 to TRBJ1-1; D gene ambiguous. CDR1 SQVTM and CDR2 ANQGSEA come from the germline V gene. CDR3 size: 13 residues. CDR3 loop: CTTHGLWNTEAFF. The CDR3 DNA reads as TGCACCACCCACGGATTGTGGAACACTGAAGCTTTCTTT.

V and J are TRBV14 and TRBJ2-6; no definite D call. Germline loops: CDR1 SGHDN, CDR2 FVKESK. CDR3 length: 14 amino acids. V was shortened by 0 bases and J by 5 bases, with 5 bases between the two germline ends. The CDR3 loop reads CASSQDLRANVLTF. CDR3 DNA: TGTGCCAGCAGCCAAGATTTAAGGGCCAACGTCCTGACTTTC.

This clonotype was picked up a small number of times. V gene TRBV2 combines with J gene TRBJ2-1; 8 bases fit TRBD1. Losses at the gene ends were 5 bases for V and 7 bases for J; bases not matched to a gene: 13. This CDR3 contains 16 residues. Germline CDR1 is SNHLY and CDR2 is FYNNEI. The CDR3, as DNA: TGTGCCAGCAGTTGGGGTGGACAGGGACGGTGGAATGAGCAGTTCTTC. This codes for CASSWGGQGRWNEQFF.

The table lists this clonotype with a few counts. The chain recombines TRBV7-2 with TRBJ2-5, with a weak D call TRBD1 (5 bases). V was cut by 1 base and J by 2 bases, with 11 bases left in between. Germline CDR1 reads SGHTA; CDR2 reads FQGNSA. The CDR3 consists of 15 residues. In DNA, the CDR3 is TGTGCCAGCAGCTTAGAGGGGTACGGGCAAGAGACCCAGTACTTC. Protein sequence: CASSLEGYGQETQYF.

This clonotype came up many times. This sequence joins TRBV20-1 and TRBJ1-5; D uncertain. V lost 5 bases and J lost 0, with 14 bases in between. From germline, CDR1 is DFQATT and CDR2 SNEGSKA (reference sequence). CDR3 length: 15 amino acids. CDR3 nucleotides: TGCAGTGCTCGTCCCCCCCTCGGTAGCAATCAGCCCCAGCATTTT. Protein: CSARPPLGSNQPQHF.

This clonotype was detected only a few times. This chain connects TRBV12-5 to TRBJ2-2; TRBD1 aligns across 8 bases. This CDR3 has 16 amino acids. CDR1 is LGHNT, CDR2 FRNRAP, per germline. V lost 6 bases and J lost 3; bases outside the gene matches: 9. The CDR3 spells CASGNPGGAYTGELFF. The CDR3 bases are TGTGCTAGTGGCAATCCAGGGGGCGCGTACACCGGGGAGCTGTTTTTT.

This rearrangement joins TRBV7-9 to TRBJ2-5, with D uncertain. V lost 2 bases, J lost 1 base, and 8 bases lay in between. CDR3 length equals 14 residues. Germline values: CDR1 SEHNR, CDR2 FQNEAQ (reference sequence). Written as DNA, the CDR3 is TGTGCCAGCAGCTTATCGGCAGCCCAAGAGACCCAGTACTTC. Amino acids: CASSLSAAQETQYF.

This clonotype was observed many times. The chain combines TRBV30 with TRBJ1-2; TRBD1 matches at 8 bases. The junction had 8 bases not matched to a gene; V was cut back by 2 bases and J by 6 bases. The CDR3 covers 14 residues. In germline, CDR1 is GTSNPN, CDR2 SVGIG (reference sequence). The CDR3 loop is CAWSPRGRGDGYTF. CDR3 DNA: TGTGCCTGGAGTCCCAGGGGGCGCGGTGATGGCTACACCTTC. Complete variable domain (other parts from reference TRBV30 and TRBJ1-2): SQTIHQWPATLVQPVGSPLSLECTVEGTSNPNLYWYRQAAGRGLQLLFYSVGIGQISSEVPQNLSASRPQDRQFILSSKKLLLSDSGFYLCAWSPRGRGDGYTFGSGTRLTVV.

The rearrangement links TRBV6-6 to TRBJ1-4; D unresolved. This CDR3 has 14 amino acids. Between the trimmed V and J ends, which lost 6 bases and 0 bases, there was a span of 8 bases. Germline CDR1 is MNHNY and CDR2 is SVGAGI (reference sequence). The CDR3 reads CASRKDATNEKLFF. The CDR3, as DNA: TGTGCCAGCAGGAAGGATGCAACTAATGAAAAACTGTTTTTT.

This clonotype was counted ten times or more. The chain employs TRBV5-1 and TRBJ2-1; weak D call: TRBD2 (5 bases). Trimming pared 4 bases from V and 7 bases from J, leaving 6 bases between. This CDR3 contains 11 residues. Germline V gene sequence: CDR1 SGHRS, CDR2 YFSETQ. Here the CDR3 DNA reads TGCGCCAGCAGCAGCGGAAATGAGCAGTTCTTC. It yields the protein CASSSGNEQFF.

This clonotype was picked up a small number of times. The CDR3 DNA sequence: TGTGCCAGCAGTTTGGGGACAGGGTTTGAAGCTTTCTTT. Amino acids: CASSLGTGFEAFF. V usage is TRBV6-5 and J usage is TRBJ1-1, with TRBD1 matching 9 bases. The ends lost 4 bases at V and 7 bases at J; junction bases unmatched: 4. Germline values: CDR1 MNHEY, CDR2 SVGAGI. The length of the CDR3 is 13 residues.

In its sample, this clonotype was seen many times. The chain combines TRBV9 with TRBJ1-1; 11 bases agree with TRBD1. This CDR3 has 15 residues. After removal of 3 bases from V and 10 bases from J, the junction contained 11 bases not matched to a gene. CDR1 and CDR2 from the germline V gene are SGDLS and YYNGEE. CDR3 sequence reads: CASSAQGQGAQVAFF. The DNA for the CDR3 is TGTGCCAGCAGCGCACAAGGACAGGGGGCGCAGGTAGCTTTCTTT. Together with reference TRBV9 and TRBJ1-1, the CDR3 gives the full variable domain: DSGVTQTPKHLITATGQRVTLRCSPRSGDLSVYWYQQSLDQGLQFLIQYYNGEERAKGNILERFSAQQFPDLHSELNLSSLELGDSALYFCASSAQGQGAQVAFFGQGTRLTVV.

This clonotype was counted a few times. V and J are TRBV7-8 and TRBJ2-3, with D unclear. Germline values: CDR1 SGHVS, CDR2 FQNEAQ. The CDR3 has 14 amino acids. V was pared by 0 bases and J by 1 base, with 5 bases between. In DNA form, the CDR3 reads TGTGCCAGCAGCTTAGCGAGCGGCACAGATACGCAGTATTTT. Protein product: CASSLASGTDTQYF.

This clonotype was detected a few times. The chain combines TRBV18 with TRBJ1-1; D not resolved. CDR3 length: 15 residues. Trimming removed 5 bases from V and 0 bases from J, with 13 bases in between. Germline loops: CDR1 KGHSH, CDR2 LQKENI. The CDR3, as DNA: TGTGCCAGCTCAAGTTTGCGGGTCATGAACACTGAAGCTTTCTTT. Its protein is CASSSLRVMNTEAFF.

This sequence joins TRBV19 and TRBJ2-3; D is unclear. The CDR3 contains 15 residues. With 2 bases removed from V and 0 bases from J, the gap between germline ends came to 9 bases. Germline values: CDR1 LNHDA, CDR2 SQIVND (reference sequence). The CDR3 coding sequence is TGTGCCAGTAGTATAATGGGCGCTAGCACAGATACGCAGTATTTT. This gives the protein CASSIMGASTDTQYF.

This clonotype was seen many times. V is TRBV28 and J is TRBJ2-7; D call uncertain. The CDR3 spans 11 residues. Trimming took off 2 bases at V and 4 bases at J, with 3 bases between the two ends. The germline V gene encodes CDR1 MDHEN and CDR2 SYDVKM. This chain's CDR3 is CASSLKYEQYF. The CDR3, as DNA: TGTGCCAGCAGTTTAAAGTACGAGCAGTACTTC.

The chain employs TRBV3-1 and TRBJ1-5; a weak D match, TRBD1 (5 bases). Germline V lookup: CDR1 LGHDT, CDR2 YNNKEL (reference sequence). The CDR3 loop spans 14 amino acids. The V gene lost 4 bases and the J gene lost 3 bases, with 10 bases spanning the gap. The DNA for the CDR3 is TGTGCCAGCAGCCTTACAGGCTTCAATCAGCCCCAGCATTTT. It is translated as CASSLTGFNQPQHF.

V and J are TRBV5-1 and TRBJ2-5; D remains unclear. V gave up 4 bases and J gave up 5 bases, with 12 bases separating them. The CDR3 spans 13 residues. CDR1 is SGHRS and CDR2 is YFSETQ in the germline V gene. The chain's CDR3 is CASSPTGLETQYF. CDR3 nucleotides: TGCGCCAGCAGCCCGACTGGGCTCGAGACCCAGTACTTC.

This clonotype has a handful of counts. The rearrangement joins TRBV3-1 to TRBJ2-7; 11 nucleotides match TRBD2. CDR1 LGHDT and CDR2 YNNKEL come from the germline V gene (reference sequence). This CDR3 is 15 amino acids long. V was pared by 2 bases and J by 2 bases, with 2 bases of the junction left unmatched. CDR3 nucleotide sequence: TGTGCCAGCAGCCAACCTAGCGGGGGGACCTACGAGCAGTACTTC. Amino acid sequence: CASSQPSGGTYEQYF.